Listed here are 7 T cell receptor beta chains from one sample, sequenced in a study of regulatory T cells in long-lasting Graves disease. Through Arm-PCR of CDR3 regions and iRepertoire HTBI primers, TCR beta libraries were built. Using its own MiXCR run on the multiplex PCR reads, TCRdb lists one record per CDR3 protein. The repertoire includes about 620,000 distinct CDR3 sequences, less than 20% of them detected once, and 15% to 20% sits in the top ten. Time point: newly diagnosed GD, antithyroid drugs for less than 3 months. Construction of the TCR library relied on RNA isolated from PBMCs. The same sample was also studied in work on T cells in Graves' hyperthyroidism and ophthalmopathy.

The sequencing here drew on peripheral blood mononuclear cells (PBMCs), taken at new diagnosis, from a patient treated with antithyroid drugs. The receptors stem from a woman aged 25 to 39 with Graves disease.

The chain combines TRBV11-2 with TRBJ2-1; D perhaps matches TRBD2 (6 bases). Per germline, CDR1 SGHAT and CDR2 FQNNGV. The CDR3 sequence is 16 residues long. Between the trimmed V and J ends, which lost 1 base and 7 bases, there was a span of 17 bases. The CDR3 loop is CASSLGSQRVGNEQFF. In nucleotides, the CDR3 is TGTGCCAGCAGCTTAGGGTCCCAGCGGGTGGGGAATGAGCAGTTCTTC.

This clonotype was counted only a few times. V and J are TRBV28 and TRBJ1-5; D possibly corresponds to TRBD1 (5 bases). This CDR3 contains 16 residues. In germline, CDR1 is MDHEN, CDR2 SYDVKM. V was clipped by 3 bases and J by 6 bases, with 18 bases between them. The DNA for the CDR3 is TGTGCCAGCAGTTTCGGGGGAAGCGGTACTAGTCAGCCCCAGCATTTT. This codes for CASSFGGSGTSQPQHF.

This clonotype appeared many times. DNA for the CDR3: TGCGCCAGCAGCCAAAGACAGGGCGAGCCCACAGATACGCAGTATTTT. Translated: CASSQRQGEPTDTQYF. The V call is TRBV5-1, the J call TRBJ2-3; TRBD1 matches at 7 bases. Unmatched junction bases numbered 10, after V lost 4 bases and J lost 2 bases. The CDR3 length is 16 residues. The germline V gene has CDR1 SGHRS and CDR2 YFSETQ.

This clonotype was observed a handful of times. The chain combines TRBV24-1 with TRBJ1-2; 7 bases line up with TRBD1. Germline V gene lookup returns CDR1 KGHDR and CDR2 SFDVKD. This CDR3 comprises 14 residues. V shed 4 bases, J shed 5 bases, and the junction held 6 bases outside the gene matches. The CDR3 sequence: CATSEGTERYGYTF. The CDR3 bases are TGTGCCACCAGTGAAGGGACAGAACGTTATGGCTACACCTTC.

This clonotype was counted ten times or more. The V call is TRBV2, the J call TRBJ2-5; 12 bases map to TRBD2. The CDR3 consists of 16 residues. Germline V gene lookup returns CDR1 SNHLY and CDR2 FYNNEI. The ends lost 5 bases at V and 5 bases at J; junction bases unmatched: 9. The CDR3 sequence: CASSPLLAGGRETQYF. CDR3 DNA: TGTGCCAGCAGTCCACTCCTAGCGGGAGGGCGGGAGACCCAGTACTTC.

Concerning this clonotype: A read error may explain this, as a much larger clone is one base away. This rearrangement joins TRBV6-1 to TRBJ1-1; the D is unclear. Germline V gene lookup returns CDR1 MNHNS and CDR2 SASEGT. CDR3 length equals 15 residues. Trimming pared 5 bases from V and 0 bases from J, leaving 13 bases between. The CDR3 protein is CASSPFPRMNTEAFF. The CDR3 DNA follows: TGTGCCAGCAGTCCGTTCCCTCGCATGAACACTGAAGCTTTCTTT.

This clonotype was seen repeatedly, ten times or more. The CDR3 protein is CASSPTRGAGAEQFF. The CDR3 DNA follows: TGTGCCAGCTCACCCACTCGGGGGGCGGGTGCTGAGCAGTTCTTC. The J gene is TRBJ2-1, the V gene TRBV18; D is perhaps TRBD2 (7 bases). Germline V gives CDR1 KGHSH, CDR2 LQKENI. The CDR3 length is 15 residues. V lost 3 bases, J lost 9 bases, and 18 bases lay in between.